Below, 16 T cell receptor beta chains from the same sample are listed, as sequenced in a study of breast tumors, draining lymph nodes, adjacent tissues. MiXCR, applied by TCRdb to the multiplex PCR reads, yields one record per CDR3 protein. The sample consists of fewer than 15,000 distinct CDR3 sequences, about three fifths of them appearing once. The source material was tumor-adjacent breast tissue. These TCRs come from a female donor with breast cancer. Some clones in this sample may be carry-over from other donors' samples.

This chain links TRBV6-4 with TRBJ2-7; D unresolved. V was cut by 5 bases and J by 4 bases, with 3 bases left in between. CDR1 is MRHNA, CDR2 SNTAGT, per germline. This CDR3 is built from 10 residues. The chain's CDR3 is CASSPYEQYF. DNA for the CDR3: TGTGCCAGCAGTCCTTACGAGCAGTACTTC.

The genes are TRBV20-1 and TRBJ2-1; either TRBD1 or TRBD2 may fit D (6 bases each). The germline V gene has CDR1 DFQATT and CDR2 SNEGSKA (reference sequence). Trimming removed 7 bases at V and 9 bases at J, with 22 bases between. There are 14 residues in the CDR3. The CDR3 DNA follows: TGCAGTGTCCGGGGGCGGCTAGCTTATGCTGAGCAGTTCTTC. This gives the protein CSVRGRLAYAEQFF.

In this sample, this clonotype turned up many times. The chain joins TRBV12-3 or TRBV12-4 to TRBJ2-3, with D hard to call. V shed 4 bases and J shed 0 bases, with 5 bases lying between them. This CDR3 comprises 13 residues. The CDR3 reads CASSSTSTDTQYF. The DNA for the CDR3 is TGTGCCAGCAGTTCGACCAGCACAGATACGCAGTATTTT.

The chain carries TRBV12-3 or TRBV12-4 and TRBJ1-6; 7 bases are shared with TRBD1. Germline trimming cut 6 bases from V and 11 bases from J; bases unmatched to any gene: 10. The CDR3 spans 14 residues. CDR3 residues: CASRGEGDSAPLHF. The DNA of the CDR3 is TGTGCCAGCAGGGGAGAGGGGGACAGCGCACCCCTCCACTTT.

This chain links TRBV7-3 with TRBJ2-3; 9 bases fit TRBD1. Germline-derived CDR1 and CDR2 are SGHTA and FQGTGA. CDR3 size: 13 residues. The CDR3 DNA reads as TGTGTCGGGGACAGGGTATCTGTAGATACGCAGTATTTT. The encoded protein is CVGDRVSVDTQYF.

This chain connects TRBV2 to TRBJ2-5; TRBD2 matches 12 bases. V gave up 1 base and J gave up 6 bases; unmatched junction bases: 3. CDR1 and CDR2 (germline): SNHLY, FYNNEI. The CDR3 length is 15 residues. As DNA, the CDR3 is TGTGCCAGCAGTGAAGAGACTAGCGGGAGAAAGACCCAGTACTTC. Amino acids: CASSEETSGRKTQYF.

The CDR3 coding sequence is TGTGCCTGGGGAACCGGGTCTTCGAGATTCACAGATACGCAGTATTTT. Its translation is CAWGTGSSRFTDTQYF. The chain recombines TRBV30 with TRBJ2-3; D is undetermined. This CDR3 comprises 16 residues. Trimming removed 5 bases from V and 2 bases from J, with 20 bases in between. Germline-derived CDR1 and CDR2 are GTSNPN and SVGIG (reference sequence).

This sequence joins TRBV10-1 and TRBJ2-5; D possibly uses TRBD1 or TRBD2 (6 bases each). V dropped 2 bases and J dropped 3 bases, with 10 bases sitting between them. In germline, CDR1 is WNHNN, CDR2 SYGVQD (reference sequence). The CDR3 consists of 14 residues. The CDR3: CASSEGGGEETQYF. CDR3 DNA sequence: TGCGCCAGCAGTGAGGGGGGCGGGGAAGAGACCCAGTACTTC.

The chain employs TRBV10-3 and TRBJ2-6, with a possible D match to TRBD2 (6 bases). The CDR3 runs to 13 residues. The germline gives CDR1 ENHRY, CDR2 SYGVKD. The ends were cut back, 3 bases at V and 9 bases at J, with 9 bases in the middle. CDR3 sequence reads: CAISDLGLNVLTF. Written as DNA, the CDR3 is TGTGCCATCAGTGATTTGGGACTCAACGTCCTGACTTTC.

This clonotype was found many times. This chain's CDR3 is CASTPAGAYTDTQYF. The CDR3 nucleotides are TGTGCCAGTACCCCAGCGGGGGCCTACACAGATACGCAGTATTTT. J is TRBJ2-3 and V is TRBV19; 8 positions agree with TRBD2. The V segment lost 7 bases and the J segment 2 bases; nucleotides outside the gene matches: 8. This CDR3 is built from 15 residues. Germline lookup yields CDR1 LNHDA and CDR2 SQIVND (reference sequence).

The rearrangement joins TRBV19 to TRBJ1-2, with D perhaps matching TRBD1 (6 bases). The germline V gene has CDR1 LNHDA and CDR2 SQIVND (reference sequence). The CDR3 sequence is 14 residues long. Trimming left V 6 bases short and J 7 bases short, with 18 bases between. The CDR3 reads CASRNTGTSFGYTF. In DNA, the CDR3 is TGTGCCAGTAGGAACACGGGGACAAGTTTTGGCTACACCTTC.

V is TRBV19 and J is TRBJ2-6; D may be TRBD1 (5 bases). Germline assignment: CDR1 LNHDA and CDR2 SQIVND (reference sequence). Between the trimmed V and J ends, which lost 9 bases and 0 bases, there was a span of 18 bases. The length of the CDR3 is 17 residues. The CDR3 sequence: CASLDSQWVSGANVLTF. The CDR3 coding sequence is TGTGCCAGCCTCGACAGCCAGTGGGTCTCTGGGGCCAACGTCCTGACTTTC.

In this sample, this clonotype turned up many times. This chain uses TRBV5-8 with TRBJ2-7; D remains unclear. Trimming took 2 bases from V and 2 from J, leaving 5 bases between them. The CDR3 sequence is 12 residues long. Germline-derived CDR1 and CDR2 are SGHTS and YDEGEE. The CDR3 nucleotides read TGTGCCAGCAGCTTAGTCCCCTACGAGCAGTACTTC. Protein product: CASSLVPYEQYF.

V gene TRBV11-3 combines with J gene TRBJ1-2; 7 nucleotides agree with TRBD1. The CDR3 is 15 residues long. V dropped 6 bases and J dropped 6; count of bases not matched to a gene: 13. Germline V gives CDR1 SGHNT, CDR2 YENEEA. The CDR3 reads CASSLEGQGGDGYTF. The CDR3 coding sequence is TGTGCCAGCAGTTTGGAGGGGCAGGGGGGCGATGGCTACACCTTC. The full variable domain, its missing parts supplied by reference TRBV11-3 and TRBJ1-2, is EAGVVQSPRYKIIEKKQPVAFWCNPISGHNTLYWYLQNLGQGPELLIRYENEEAVDDSQLPKDRFSAERLKGVDSTLKIQPAELGDSAVYLCASSLEGQGGDGYTFGSGTRLTVV.

V usage is TRBV2 and J usage is TRBJ1-6; 8 nucleotides match TRBD1. The CDR3 consists of 15 residues. CDR1 and CDR2 from the germline V gene are SNHLY and FYNNEI. V shed 2 bases and J 6 bases; nucleotides not matched to a gene: 3. The CDR3 nucleotides are TGTGCCAGCAGTGAAAGACAGGGGATTAATTCACCCCTCCACTTT. It specifies CASSERQGINSPLHF.

Turning to this clonotype: Mismatch with germline at one junction end may stem from a read error. V usage is TRBV6-2 or TRBV6-3 and J usage is TRBJ2-7; D tentatively reads TRBD1 or TRBD2 (5 bases each). The germline gives CDR1 MNHEY, CDR2 SVGEGT. The CDR3 totals 15 residues. CDR3 sequence: CASSHSGQAVGEQYF. The CDR3 coding sequence is TGTGCCAGCAGTCACTCGGGGCAGGCCGTGGGCGAGCAGTACTTC.